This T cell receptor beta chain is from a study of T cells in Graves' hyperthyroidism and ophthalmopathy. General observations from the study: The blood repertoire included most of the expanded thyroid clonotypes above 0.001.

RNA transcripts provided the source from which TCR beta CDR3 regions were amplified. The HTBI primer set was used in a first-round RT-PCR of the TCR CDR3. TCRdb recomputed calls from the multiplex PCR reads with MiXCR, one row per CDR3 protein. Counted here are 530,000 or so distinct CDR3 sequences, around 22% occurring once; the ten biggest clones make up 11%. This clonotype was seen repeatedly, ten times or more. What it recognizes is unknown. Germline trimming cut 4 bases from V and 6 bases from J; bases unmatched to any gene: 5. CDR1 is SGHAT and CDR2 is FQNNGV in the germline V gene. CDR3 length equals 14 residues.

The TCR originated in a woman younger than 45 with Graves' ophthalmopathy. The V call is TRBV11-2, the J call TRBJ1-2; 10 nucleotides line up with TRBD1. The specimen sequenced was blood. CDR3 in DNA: TGTGCCAGCAGCTATACCGGGACAGGGGATGGCTACACCTTC. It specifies CASSYTGTGDGYTF.